Below, 27 T cell receptor beta chains from the same sample are listed, as sequenced in a study of T cell changes during pregnancy in multiple sclerosis. Generated by immunoSEQ multiplex PCR, the TCRdb table keeps only in-frame clones and is missing some. The data contain approximately 50,000 clones, approximately 90% of them singletons. The sample in question was CD8+ T cells from peripheral blood mononuclear cells, obtained after pregnancy. Every receptor here comes from a female donor with multiple sclerosis, enrolled in a pregnancy study.

This clone was seen once. The chain has TRBV5-1 and TRBJ2-1; possible D gene TRBD2, 6 bases. The CDR3 has 13 amino acids. With 2 bases removed from V and 5 bases from J, the gap between germline ends came to 8 bases. Germline values: CDR1 SGHRS, CDR2 YFSETQ. The CDR3 region is CASSFGRDNEQFF. The CDR3 bases are TGCGCCAGCAGCTTCGGGAGAGACAATGAGCAGTTCTTC.

The J gene is TRBJ1-3, the V gene TRBV11-3; no firm D call. This CDR3 comprises 12 residues. V lost 4 bases, J lost 4 bases, and 5 bases lay in between. Germline values: CDR1 SGHNT, CDR2 YENEEA. For the CDR3, the DNA is TGTGCCAGCAGCTCGGGGGGAAACACCATATATTTT. The encoded protein is CASSSGGNTIYF. Full variable domain (missing parts from reference TRBV11-3 and TRBJ1-3): EAGVVQSPRYKIIEKKQPVAFWCNPISGHNTLYWYLQNLGQGPELLIRYENEEAVDDSQLPKDRFSAERLKGVDSTLKIQPAELGDSAVYLCASSSGGNTIYFGEGSWLTVV.

The gene calls are TRBV9 and TRBJ2-7; D is unresolved. Germline values: CDR1 SGDLS, CDR2 YYNGEE. The CDR3 covers 13 residues. Between the trimmed V and J ends, which lost 3 bases and 2 bases, there was a span of 9 bases. The chain's CDR3 is CASSETPTYEQYF. DNA for the CDR3: TGTGCCAGCAGCGAGACACCGACCTACGAGCAGTACTTC.

This chain joins TRBV7-6 and TRBJ2-7; a possible D gene is TRBD1 (6 bases). This CDR3 region has 15 residues. The germline gives CDR1 SGHVS, CDR2 FNYEAQ. Trimming took 5 bases from V and 0 from J, leaving 14 bases between them. CDR3 in amino acids: CASSGGHQSSYEQYF. The CDR3, as DNA: TGTGCCAGCAGCGGGGGACATCAGAGCTCCTACGAGCAGTACTTC.

This sequence joins TRBV19 and TRBJ1-5; TRBD1 matches 9 bases. Germline V gene data show CDR1 as LNHDA and CDR2 as SQIVND (reference sequence). Trimming took 4 bases from V and 3 from J; bases not matched to a gene: 4. The CDR3 length is 15 residues. CDR3 sequence (DNA): TGTGCCAGTAGTAAGGGACAGGGCCTCAATCAGCCCCAGCATTTT. Its translation is CASSKGQGLNQPQHF.

In nucleotides, the CDR3 is TGTGCCAGCAGTGACTTAGGAGTGAACACTGAAGCTTTCTTT. Protein sequence: CASSDLGVNTEAFF. V and J are TRBV25-1 and TRBJ1-1; D gene uncertain. The CDR3 contains 14 residues. Germline V gives CDR1 MGHDK, CDR2 SYGVNS. The V gene lost 3 bases and the J gene lost 0 bases, with 8 bases spanning the gap.

The chain carries TRBV27 and TRBJ1-2, with TRBD1 identical over 8 bases. Germline V CDR1 and CDR2: MNHEY, SMNVEV (reference sequence). The V and J ends lost 5 bases and 8 bases, in that order; junction bases with no gene match: 7. The CDR3 covers 13 residues. The CDR3, as DNA: TGTGCCAGCAGTGGCGACAGGGGCTTCGGCTACACCTTC. This translates into CASSGDRGFGYTF.

The chain couples TRBV10-3 to TRBJ2-1; 7 nucleotides align to TRBD2. Germline-derived CDR1 and CDR2 are ENHRY and SYGVKD. V lost 2 bases and J lost 7; bases outside the gene matches: 2. This CDR3 is 13 amino acids long. The CDR3 nucleotides are TGTGCCATCAGTGAGGGGGGAGGGAATGAGCAGTTCTTC. Translation: CAISEGGGNEQFF.

This chain joins TRBV6-1 and TRBJ1-4, with D perhaps matching TRBD1 (6 bases). Germline CDR1 and CDR2: MNHNS and SASEGT. CDR3 length equals 16 residues. Trimming pared 2 bases from V and 3 bases from J, leaving 13 bases between. The CDR3 is CASSERSEGANEKLFF. As DNA, the CDR3 is TGTGCCAGCAGTGAAAGATCCGAGGGGGCTAATGAAAAACTGTTTTTT.

The gene calls are TRBV30 and TRBJ2-7; 9 bases are shared with TRBD1. The V and J ends lost 4 bases and 5 bases, in that order; junction bases with no gene match: 9. The CDR3 has 14 residues. CDR1 GTSNPN and CDR2 SVGIG come from the germline V gene (reference sequence). Written as DNA, the CDR3 is TGTGCCTGGAAGGTGGGGACAGGGTTGGACGAGCAGTACTTC. Amino acid sequence: CAWKVGTGLDEQYF.

The chain has TRBV19 and TRBJ2-7, with D perhaps TRBD2 (5 bases). The V gene lost 4 bases and the J gene lost 1 base, with 17 bases spanning the gap. Germline V gene data show CDR1 as LNHDA and CDR2 as SQIVND (reference sequence). This CDR3 region has 16 residues. The chain's CDR3 is CASSSREDTNSYEQYF. The CDR3 region has the DNA TGTGCCAGTAGTAGCCGGGAAGACACAAATTCCTACGAGCAGTACTTC.

V and J are TRBV13 and TRBJ2-1; TRBD2 matches 9 bases. Germline loops: CDR1 PRHDT, CDR2 FYEKMQ (reference sequence). This CDR3 contains 14 residues. With V trimmed by 4 bases and J by 10 bases, 8 bases remained unmatched. The DNA for the CDR3 is TGTGCCAGCAGCTCTGGCGGGGGGGCAAGGGAGCAGTTCTTC. Residues: CASSSGGGAREQFF.

V and J are TRBV4-2 and TRBJ1-2; 7 nucleotides match TRBD1. This CDR3 spans 16 amino acids. Germline assignment: CDR1 LGHNA and CDR2 YNFKEQ. The V gene end was trimmed by 0 bases and the J gene end by 4 bases; junction bases not matched to a gene: 8. The CDR3 sequence: CASSQDGDRDFYGYTF. DNA for the CDR3: TGTGCCAGCAGCCAAGATGGGGACAGAGACTTCTATGGCTACACCTTC.

CDR3 sequence (DNA): TGTGCCAGCAGCCCACAGGGAAGGGAGACCCAGTACTTC. Its translation: CASSPQGRETQYF. The J gene is TRBJ2-5, the V gene TRBV13; TRBD1 is a possible D gene (6 bases). CDR1 PRHDT and CDR2 FYEKMQ come from the germline V gene (reference sequence). Between the trimmed V and J ends, which lost 5 bases and 5 bases, there was a span of 12 bases. This CDR3 contains 13 residues.

The V and J genes are TRBV5-4 and TRBJ2-5, with 7 bases matching TRBD1. From germline, CDR1 is SGHNT and CDR2 YYREEE (reference sequence). The CDR3 consists of 15 residues. With 5 bases clipped from V and 0 bases from J, the junction kept 7 bases outside the gene matches. The CDR3: CASRLTGSYQETQYF. Here the CDR3 DNA reads TGTGCCAGCAGGCTGACAGGGAGTTACCAAGAGACCCAGTACTTC.

CDR3 sequence reads: CASSIGEYNQPQHF. As DNA, the CDR3 is TGTGCCAGTAGTATCGGGGAATACAATCAGCCCCAGCATTTT. The J gene is TRBJ1-5, the V gene TRBV19; no clear D gene. The CDR3 extends over 14 amino acids. Germline V gene lookup returns CDR1 LNHDA and CDR2 SQIVND (reference sequence). V was cut by 3 bases and J by 3 bases, with 9 bases left in between.

This chain joins TRBV2 and TRBJ2-7; possible D gene TRBD1, 6 bases. Germline CDR1 is SNHLY and CDR2 is FYNNEI. V shed 5 bases and J shed 3 bases, with 11 bases lying between them. This CDR3 comprises 13 residues. CDR3 loop: CASSRTESYEQYF. The CDR3 region has the DNA TGTGCCAGCAGTCGGACAGAGAGCTACGAGCAGTACTTC.

The chain carries TRBV19 and TRBJ2-3; no clear D gene. The CDR3 loop spans 11 amino acids. V was clipped by 6 bases and J by 3 bases, with 4 bases between them. Germline V lookup: CDR1 LNHDA, CDR2 SQIVND (reference sequence). In DNA form, the CDR3 reads TGTGCCAGTAGCGTAACAGATACGCAGTATTTT. Protein sequence: CASSVTDTQYF. The full variable domain, with the rest looked up from reference TRBV19 and TRBJ2-3, is DGGITQSPKYLFRKEGQNVTLSCEQNLNHDAMYWYRQDPGQGLRLIYYSQIVNDFQKGDIAEGYSVSREKKESFPLTVTSAQKNPTAFYLCASSVTDTQYFGPGTRLTVL.

This chain links TRBV6-1 with TRBJ2-7, with D unresolved. The V and J ends lost 1 base and 0 bases respectively, with 10 bases between them. The CDR3 loop spans 15 amino acids. CDR1 is MNHNS, CDR2 SASEGT, per germline. The CDR3 nucleotides read TGTGCCAGCAGTGAAGACAGAGACACCTCCTACGAGCAGTACTTC. Translated: CASSEDRDTSYEQYF.

This clone was observed a single time. This rearrangement joins TRBV6-5 to TRBJ2-2; TRBD2 aligns across 7 bases. V dropped 9 bases and J dropped 5; count of bases not matched to a gene: 12. This CDR3 comprises 15 residues. CDR1 and CDR2 from the germline V gene are MNHEY and SVGAGI. The CDR3 DNA reads TGTGCCAGTACCCCCAGCGGGGAACAGACCGGGGAGCTGTTTTTT. Its protein is CASTPSGEQTGELFF.

This chain joins TRBV2 and TRBJ1-2; D is unclear. V dropped 2 bases and J dropped 3 bases, with 10 bases sitting between them. CDR1 is SNHLY, CDR2 FYNNEI, per germline. This CDR3 contains 14 residues. Here the CDR3 reads CASSEYLIHYGYTF. Here the CDR3 DNA reads TGTGCCAGCAGTGAATATCTAATCCACTATGGCTACACCTTC.

The chain uses TRBV4-1 and TRBJ1-5, with 9 bases identical to TRBD1. V shed 3 bases and J 4 bases; nucleotides not matched to a gene: 4. Germline CDR1 MGHRA, CDR2 YSYEKL. The CDR3 consists of 15 residues. In DNA form, the CDR3 reads TGCGCCAGCAGCCATGTGGACAGGGGTAATCAGCCCCAGCATTTT. Translating gives CASSHVDRGNQPQHF.

This chain uses TRBV5-4 with TRBJ2-2, with 10 bases fitting TRBD1. This CDR3 contains 14 residues. Germline V gene sequence: CDR1 SGHNT, CDR2 YYREEE (reference sequence). The J segment lost 10 bases and the V segment lost 7 bases, leaving 10 bases of the junction unmatched. CDR3 in amino acids: CASGFDRGRPELFF. For the CDR3, the DNA is TGTGCCAGCGGATTCGACAGGGGGCGCCCGGAGCTGTTTTTT.

The chain carries TRBV6-5 and TRBJ1-1, with D uncertain. Germline CDR1 and CDR2: MNHEY and SVGAGI. The CDR3 length is 16 residues. Trimming removed 4 bases from V and 8 bases from J, with 23 bases in between. CDR3 in DNA: TGTGCCAGCAGTTTTCCCGGGTTAACGGATCCTGAAGAAGCTTTCTTT. Protein sequence: CASSFPGLTDPEEAFF.

The J gene is TRBJ2-5, the V gene TRBV27, with a possible D match to TRBD2 (6 bases). V shed 2 bases and J shed 3 bases, with 13 bases lying between them. This CDR3 has 15 residues. The V gene's germline CDR1 is MNHEY and CDR2 SMNVEV (reference sequence). CDR3 DNA: TGTGCCAGCAGTTTAGATGGGTGGGGGGAAGAGACCCAGTACTTC. The encoded protein is CASSLDGWGEETQYF.

V and J are TRBV18 and TRBJ1-2, with D possibly TRBD1 on 5 matching bases. The CDR3 loop spans 14 amino acids. Trimming cost V 3 bases and J 4 bases, with 12 bases left between them. The germline V gene has CDR1 KGHSH and CDR2 LQKENI. This CDR3 is CASSPGGIIYGYTF. The CDR3 region has the DNA TGTGCCAGCTCACCGGGGGGAATAATCTATGGCTACACCTTC.

The chain combines TRBV11-2 with TRBJ2-3, with a possible D match to TRBD2 (6 bases). Trimming shortened V by 8 bases and J by 6 bases, and 9 bases separated the two germline ends. The CDR3 runs to 11 residues. Germline CDR1 is SGHAT and CDR2 is FQNNGV. The CDR3: CASFGGDTQYF. DNA of the CDR3: TGTGCCAGCTTTGGGGGGGATACGCAGTATTTT.